This T cell receptor beta chain is from a study of T cell responses to AZD1222 COVID-19 vaccine (dated by TCRdb to the early 2020s). The study in broad terms: AZD1222 recipients whose second dose came at about 4 weeks and those whose second dose came at about 12 weeks were combined into one group, since spike-specific TCR depth and breadth did not differ between the two schedules. A total of 230 to 250 trial participants underwent TCR sequencing, of whom more than 200 had received two doses of AZD1222 and roughly 26 had received two doses of the MenACWY control vaccine. Trial participants were enrolled by age into 18-55, 56-69 and 70-plus year subgroups, with roughly 150, 30 and 60 TCR-sequenced participants respectively.

The CDR3 regions of human TCRbeta chains were analyzed by immunosequencing. As for the original processing: TCRs in the repertoires were matched against a reference library of SARS-CoV-2-specific TCRs that had been generated with the MIRA antigen-specificity platform. Breadth was defined as the fraction of unique TCRs that were SARS-CoV-2-associated, and depth was defined as the fraction of total T cells that were SARS-CoV-2-associated. Using the MIRA data, every spike-specific TCR was mapped to the spike region that the TCR reacted to and assigned to either a CD4 or a CD8 class. Log10-transformed breadth and depth values were compared by one-way ANOVA with Sidak's multiple comparisons tests. The source is immuneACCESS, and TCRdb retained only in-frame sequences with V and J called. Part of the clones is not carried over; for the studies checked, unresolved V genes explain less than half of this, and the remainder is unexplained. V, J and clone size were drawn from that table, and D and trimming were deduced from the DNA. The sample yields 120,000 or so clones; roughly 88% were counted once. About 5% of the sample lies in the top ten.

What the time point label conveys for this sample: baseline before first vaccination. Vaccinee samples were obtained from the UK trials COV001 and COV002, which included a single-blind randomized controlled phase 2/3 trial of AZD1222 (ChAdOx1 nCoV-19) in healthy adults. For TCRbeta chain sequencing, PBMC samples from trial participants were taken at day 0 and at day 28 after the second dose. What the authors observed across the whole study: Conclusions about previously exposed vaccinees were limited because only six AZD1222 recipients were SARS-CoV-2 seropositive at baseline. Epitopes outside the regions mutated in the B.1.351 and B.1.1.7 variants were reportedly recognized by nearly half of the unique spike-specific TCRs. A significant rise in spike-specific TCR breadth and depth was observed after two AZD1222 doses relative to day 0 and relative to MenACWY recipients. Because no day 14 peak-response samples were available, the repertoires could be characterized only after the peak T cell response. The 56-69-year group was small, and its depth increase did not reach significance, likely because of low power. Most participants were white British and females outnumbered males, and the authors suggested that clonal diversity may have been underestimated. Vaccine-associated CD4 TCRs spanned the whole spike protein, with dominant responses in regions 160-218 and 743-854.

The germline V gene gives CDR1 as LGHNA and CDR2 as YSLEER. Including cysteine and phenylalanine, the CDR3 has 14 amino acids. Here the CDR3 DNA is all that survives: 42 bases in frame from base 1. V is cut by 0 bases and J by 6 bases, and the space between the germline ends is 9 bases. Worth noting for this clone: Its antigen target is currently unknown. Base qualities are not at hand, and no much larger clone is one base apart.

The chain was built from TRBV4-3 and TRBJ1-5; a tentative D match to TRBD1 spans 5 bases. The sequence came from an adult in good health. The sequencing used peripheral blood, collected on day 0 of AZD1222 vaccination. The CDR3 corresponds to CASSQERGFQPQHF. The nucleotides read TGCGCCAGCAGCCAAGAGAGGGGATTTCAGCCCCAGCATTTT.